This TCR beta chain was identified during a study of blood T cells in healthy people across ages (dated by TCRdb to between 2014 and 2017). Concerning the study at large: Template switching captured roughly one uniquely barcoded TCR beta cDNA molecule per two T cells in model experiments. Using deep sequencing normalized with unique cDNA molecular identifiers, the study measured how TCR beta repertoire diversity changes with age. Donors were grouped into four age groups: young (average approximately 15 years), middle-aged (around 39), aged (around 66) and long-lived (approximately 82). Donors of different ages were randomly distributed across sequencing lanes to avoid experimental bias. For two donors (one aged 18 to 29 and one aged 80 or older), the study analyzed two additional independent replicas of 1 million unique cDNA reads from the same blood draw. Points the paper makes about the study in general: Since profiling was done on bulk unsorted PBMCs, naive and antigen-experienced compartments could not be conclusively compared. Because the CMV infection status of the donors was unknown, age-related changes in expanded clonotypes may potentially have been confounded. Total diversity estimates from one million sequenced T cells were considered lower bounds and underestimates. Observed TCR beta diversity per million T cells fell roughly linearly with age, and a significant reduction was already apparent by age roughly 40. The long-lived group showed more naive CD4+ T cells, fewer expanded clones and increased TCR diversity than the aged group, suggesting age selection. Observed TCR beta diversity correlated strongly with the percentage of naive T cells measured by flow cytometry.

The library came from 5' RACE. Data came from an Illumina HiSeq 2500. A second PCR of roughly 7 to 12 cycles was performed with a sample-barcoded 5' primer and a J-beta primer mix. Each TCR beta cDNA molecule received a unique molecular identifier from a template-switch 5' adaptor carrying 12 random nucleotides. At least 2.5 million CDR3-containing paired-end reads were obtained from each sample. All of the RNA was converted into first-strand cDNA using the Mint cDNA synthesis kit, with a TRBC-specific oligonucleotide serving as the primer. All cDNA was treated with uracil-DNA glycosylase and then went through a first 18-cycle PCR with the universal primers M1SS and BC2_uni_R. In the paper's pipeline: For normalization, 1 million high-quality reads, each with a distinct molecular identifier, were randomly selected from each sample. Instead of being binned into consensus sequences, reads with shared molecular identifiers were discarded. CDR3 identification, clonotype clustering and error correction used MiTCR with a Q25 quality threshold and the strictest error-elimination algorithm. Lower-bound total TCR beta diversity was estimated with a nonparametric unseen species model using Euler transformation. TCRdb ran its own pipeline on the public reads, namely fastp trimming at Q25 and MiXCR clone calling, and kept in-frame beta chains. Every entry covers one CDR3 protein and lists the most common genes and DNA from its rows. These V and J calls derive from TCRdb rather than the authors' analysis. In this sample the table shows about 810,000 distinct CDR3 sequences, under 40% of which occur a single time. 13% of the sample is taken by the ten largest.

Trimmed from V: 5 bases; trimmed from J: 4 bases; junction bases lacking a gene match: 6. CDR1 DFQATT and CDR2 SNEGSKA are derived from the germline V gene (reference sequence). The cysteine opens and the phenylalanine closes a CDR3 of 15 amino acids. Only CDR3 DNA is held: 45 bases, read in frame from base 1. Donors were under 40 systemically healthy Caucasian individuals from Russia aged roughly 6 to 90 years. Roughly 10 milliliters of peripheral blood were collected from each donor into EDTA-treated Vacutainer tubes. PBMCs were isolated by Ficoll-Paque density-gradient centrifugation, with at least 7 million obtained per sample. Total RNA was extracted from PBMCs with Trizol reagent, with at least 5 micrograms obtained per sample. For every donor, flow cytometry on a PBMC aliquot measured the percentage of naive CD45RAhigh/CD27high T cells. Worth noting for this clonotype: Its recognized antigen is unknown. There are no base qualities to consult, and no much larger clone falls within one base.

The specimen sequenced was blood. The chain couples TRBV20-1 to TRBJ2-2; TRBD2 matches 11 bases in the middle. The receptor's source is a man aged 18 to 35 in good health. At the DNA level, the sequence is TGCAGTGCTCTCATCGGGACTAGCGGCACCGGGGAGCTGTTTTTT. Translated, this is CSALIGTSGTGELFF.